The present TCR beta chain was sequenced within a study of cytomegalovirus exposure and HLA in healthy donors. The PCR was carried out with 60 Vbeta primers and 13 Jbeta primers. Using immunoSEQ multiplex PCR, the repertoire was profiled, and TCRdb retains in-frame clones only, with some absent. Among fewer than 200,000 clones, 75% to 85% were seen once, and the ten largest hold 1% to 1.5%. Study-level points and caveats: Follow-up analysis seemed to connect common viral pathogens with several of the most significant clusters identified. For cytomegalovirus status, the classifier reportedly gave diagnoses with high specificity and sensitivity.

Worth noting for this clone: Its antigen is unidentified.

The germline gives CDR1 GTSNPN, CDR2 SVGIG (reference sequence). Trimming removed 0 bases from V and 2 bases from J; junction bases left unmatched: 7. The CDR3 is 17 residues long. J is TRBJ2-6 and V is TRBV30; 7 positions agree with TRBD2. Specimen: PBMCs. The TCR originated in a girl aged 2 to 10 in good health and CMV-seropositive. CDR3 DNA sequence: TGTGCCTGGAGTGTATGGCGGGGGTCCACTGGGGCCAACGTCCTGACTTTC. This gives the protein CAWSVWRGSTGANVLTF.